This TCR beta chain derives from a study of cytomegalovirus exposure and HLA in healthy donors. The CDR3 is 15 residues long, counting both termini. Note on this clone: It is unclear where the CDR3 begins or ends on the DNA, so no DNA is shown, and the CDR3 is as TCRdb lists it.

A multiplex PCR was run with 60 Vbeta primers and 13 Jbeta primers. TCRdb's table, derived via immunoSEQ multiplex PCR, lists solely in-frame clones and lacks some. The sample records 160,000 or so clones, over 80% being singletons. The source is a woman aged 18 to 35 in good health and CMV-seronegative. J is TRBJ2-1 and V is TRBV23-1; the table's D call TRBD1 went unverified against the DNA. TRBV23-1 falls under the ORF class, with uncertain function. The sample consisted of PBMCs. The CDR3 loop is CASSLLAVVLDEQFF.